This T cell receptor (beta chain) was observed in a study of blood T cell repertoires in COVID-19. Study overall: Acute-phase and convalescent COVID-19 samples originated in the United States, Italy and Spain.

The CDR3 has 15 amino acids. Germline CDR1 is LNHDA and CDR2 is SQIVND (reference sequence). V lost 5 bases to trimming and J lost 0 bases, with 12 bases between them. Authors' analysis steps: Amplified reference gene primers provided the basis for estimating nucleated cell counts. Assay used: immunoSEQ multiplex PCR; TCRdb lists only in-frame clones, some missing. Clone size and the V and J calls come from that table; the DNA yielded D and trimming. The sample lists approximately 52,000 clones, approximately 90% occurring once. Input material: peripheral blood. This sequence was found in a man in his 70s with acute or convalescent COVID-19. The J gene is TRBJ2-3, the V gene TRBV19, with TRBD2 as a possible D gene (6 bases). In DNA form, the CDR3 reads TGTGCCAGTAGTCGGACACTAGCTAGCACAGATACGCAGTATTTT. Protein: CASSRTLASTDTQYF.